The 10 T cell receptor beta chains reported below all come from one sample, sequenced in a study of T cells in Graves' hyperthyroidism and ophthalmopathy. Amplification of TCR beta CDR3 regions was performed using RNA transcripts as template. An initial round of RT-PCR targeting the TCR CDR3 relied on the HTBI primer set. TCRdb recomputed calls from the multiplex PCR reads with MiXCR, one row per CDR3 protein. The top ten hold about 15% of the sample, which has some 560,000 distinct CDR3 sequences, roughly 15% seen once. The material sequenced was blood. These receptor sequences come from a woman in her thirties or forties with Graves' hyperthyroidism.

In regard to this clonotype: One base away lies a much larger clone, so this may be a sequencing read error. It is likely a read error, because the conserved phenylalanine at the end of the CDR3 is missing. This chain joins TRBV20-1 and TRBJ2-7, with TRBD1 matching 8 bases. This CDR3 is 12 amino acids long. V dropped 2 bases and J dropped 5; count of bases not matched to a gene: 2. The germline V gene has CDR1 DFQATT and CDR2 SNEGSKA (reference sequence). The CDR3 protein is CSARSDRDEQYL. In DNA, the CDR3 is TGCAGTGCTAGATCGGACAGGGACGAGCAGTACCTC.

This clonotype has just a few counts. The CDR3 coding sequence is TGTGCCAGCAGGCGGGACAGATATAGCAATCAGCCCCAGCATTTT. This gives the protein CASRRDRYSNQPQHF. The chain couples TRBV6-1 to TRBJ1-5; the match to TRBD1 covers 7 bases. From germline, CDR1 is MNHNS and CDR2 SASEGT. V lost 6 bases, J lost 0 bases, and 5 bases stayed unmatched. This CDR3 is built from 15 residues.

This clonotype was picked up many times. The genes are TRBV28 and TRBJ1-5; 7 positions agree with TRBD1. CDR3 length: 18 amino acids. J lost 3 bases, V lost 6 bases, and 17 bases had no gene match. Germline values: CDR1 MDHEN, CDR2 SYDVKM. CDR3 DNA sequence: TGTGCCAGCAGACGGGCTGGGGCTCAACAGGGGAACAATCAGCCCCAGCATTTT. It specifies CASRRAGAQQGNNQPQHF. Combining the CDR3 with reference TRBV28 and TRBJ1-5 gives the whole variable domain DVKVTQSSRYLVKRTGEKVFLECVQDMDHENMFWYRQDPGLGLRLIYFSYDVKMKEKGDIPEGYSVSREKKERFSLILESASTNQTSMYLCASRRAGAQQGNNQPQHFGDGTRLSIL.

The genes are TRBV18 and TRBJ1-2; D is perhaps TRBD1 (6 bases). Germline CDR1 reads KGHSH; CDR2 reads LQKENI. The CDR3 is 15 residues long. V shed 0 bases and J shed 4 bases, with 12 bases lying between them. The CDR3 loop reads CASSPPGASPYGYTF. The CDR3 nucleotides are TGTGCCAGCTCACCACCGGGGGCCAGCCCCTATGGCTACACCTTC.

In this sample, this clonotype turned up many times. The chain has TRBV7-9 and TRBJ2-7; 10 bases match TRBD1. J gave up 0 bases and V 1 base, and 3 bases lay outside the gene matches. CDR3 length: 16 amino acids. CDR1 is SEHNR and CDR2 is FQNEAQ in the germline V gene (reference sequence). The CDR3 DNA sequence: TGTGCCAGCAGCTTAGTAGGGACAGGGGTCTCCTACGAGCAGTACTTC. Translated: CASSLVGTGVSYEQYF.

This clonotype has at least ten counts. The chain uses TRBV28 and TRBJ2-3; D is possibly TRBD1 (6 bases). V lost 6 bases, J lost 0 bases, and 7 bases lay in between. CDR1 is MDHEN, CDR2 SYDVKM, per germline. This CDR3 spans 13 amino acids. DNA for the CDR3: TGTGCCAGCAGGGACAGTAGCACAGATACGCAGTATTTT. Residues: CASRDSSTDTQYF.

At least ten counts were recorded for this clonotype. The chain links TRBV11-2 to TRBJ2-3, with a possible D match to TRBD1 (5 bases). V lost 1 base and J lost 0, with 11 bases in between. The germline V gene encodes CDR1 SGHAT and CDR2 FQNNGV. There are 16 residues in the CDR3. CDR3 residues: CASSLVYRSSTDTQYF. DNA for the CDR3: TGTGCCAGCAGCTTAGTTTACAGGAGTAGCACAGATACGCAGTATTTT.

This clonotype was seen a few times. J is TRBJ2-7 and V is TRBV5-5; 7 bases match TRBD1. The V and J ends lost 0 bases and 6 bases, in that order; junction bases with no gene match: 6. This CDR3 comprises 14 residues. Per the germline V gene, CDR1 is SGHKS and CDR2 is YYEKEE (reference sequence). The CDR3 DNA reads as TGTGCCAGCAGCTTGGTAATAGGGGGCATCGAGCAGTACTTC. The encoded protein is CASSLVIGGIEQYF.

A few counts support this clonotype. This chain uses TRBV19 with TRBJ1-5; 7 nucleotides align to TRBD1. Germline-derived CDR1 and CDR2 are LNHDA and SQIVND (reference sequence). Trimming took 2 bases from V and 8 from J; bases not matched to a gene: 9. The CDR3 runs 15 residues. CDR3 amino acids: CASSIFGRGTEPQHF. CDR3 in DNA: TGTGCCAGTAGTATATTTGGCAGGGGGACGGAGCCCCAGCATTTT.

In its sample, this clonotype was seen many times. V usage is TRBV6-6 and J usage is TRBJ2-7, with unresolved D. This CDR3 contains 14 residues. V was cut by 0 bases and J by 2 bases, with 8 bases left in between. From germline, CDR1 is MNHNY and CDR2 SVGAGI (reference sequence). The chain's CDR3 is CASSYSNGAYEQYF. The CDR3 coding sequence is TGTGCCAGCAGTTACTCGAATGGTGCCTACGAGCAGTACTTC.